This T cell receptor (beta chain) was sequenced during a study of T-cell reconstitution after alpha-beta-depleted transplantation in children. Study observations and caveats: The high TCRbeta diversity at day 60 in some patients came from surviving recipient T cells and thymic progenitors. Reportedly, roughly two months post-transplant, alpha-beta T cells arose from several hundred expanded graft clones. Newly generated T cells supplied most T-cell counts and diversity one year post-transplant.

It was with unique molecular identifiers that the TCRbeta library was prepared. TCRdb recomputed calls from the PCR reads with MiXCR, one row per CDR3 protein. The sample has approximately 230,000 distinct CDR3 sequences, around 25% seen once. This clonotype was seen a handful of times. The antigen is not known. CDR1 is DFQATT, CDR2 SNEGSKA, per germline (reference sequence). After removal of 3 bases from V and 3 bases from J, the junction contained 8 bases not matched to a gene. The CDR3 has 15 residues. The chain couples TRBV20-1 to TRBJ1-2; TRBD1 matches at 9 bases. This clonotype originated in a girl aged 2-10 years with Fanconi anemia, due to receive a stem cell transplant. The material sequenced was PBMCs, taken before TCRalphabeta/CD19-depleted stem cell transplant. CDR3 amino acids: CSASLPGTGYYGYTF. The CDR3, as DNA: TGCAGTGCTAGTTTGCCCGGGACAGGGTACTATGGCTACACCTTC.